This T cell receptor beta chain was retrieved from a study of T cells in Graves' hyperthyroidism and ophthalmopathy. Whole-study context: The blood sample was taken at first diagnosis, before treatment began.

Germline CDR1 reads LNHDA; CDR2 reads SQIVND (reference sequence). With termini counted, the CDR3 has 13 amino acids. Calling Graves' hyperthyroidism stable meant ophthalmopathy did not progress within 18 months. Uncontrolled infection, other autoimmune disease, pregnancy and lactation each barred patients from inclusion. Notes on this clonotype: It is unclear where the CDR3 begins or ends on the DNA, so no DNA is shown, and the CDR3 is as TCRdb lists it.

The source material, RNA transcripts, was used to amplify TCR beta CDR3 regions. The HTBI set primed first-round TCR CDR3 RT-PCR. TCRdb independently ran MiXCR on the multiplex PCR reads; one entry per CDR3 protein. The sample lists some 500,000 distinct CDR3 sequences, under 15% occurring once. This chain links TRBV19 with TRBJ1-2; TRBD1, the D gene given by the table, was not confirmed from the DNA. This TCR was sampled from a woman aged 18-30 years with Graves' hyperthyroidism. The sequencing sample was made of blood. The CDR3: CASSIVAQGTNTF.